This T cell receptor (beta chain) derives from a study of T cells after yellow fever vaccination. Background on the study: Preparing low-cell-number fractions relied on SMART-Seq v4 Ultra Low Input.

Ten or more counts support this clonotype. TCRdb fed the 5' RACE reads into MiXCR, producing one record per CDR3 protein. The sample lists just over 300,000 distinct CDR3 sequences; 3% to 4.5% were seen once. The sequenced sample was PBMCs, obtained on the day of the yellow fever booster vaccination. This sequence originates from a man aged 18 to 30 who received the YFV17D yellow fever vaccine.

CDR3 nucleotide sequence: TGTGCCAGCAGCACCCCGGGGAGGCTCTCCTACGAGCAGTACTTC. It specifies CASSTPGRLSYEQYF. J is TRBJ2-7 and V is TRBV5-4, with a weak D call TRBD2 (6 bases). Germline V gene lookup returns CDR1 SGHNT and CDR2 YYREEE (reference sequence). V lost 4 bases and J 0 bases, leaving 14 bases between the germline ends. The CDR3 extends over 15 amino acids.